This is a list of T cell receptor beta chains from one sample in a study of T cell repertoires in cytomegalovirus infection. TCRdb re-called the reads through MiXCR, storing one row per CDR3 protein. In the table there are 300,000 to 400,000 distinct CDR3 sequences, around a tenth of which are singletons. The source material was PBMCs. The receptors here all came from a human donor in good health (CMV status not recorded). Some clones in this sample may be carry-over from other donors' samples. CDR3s include the opening cysteine and the closing phenylalanine or tryptophan. The D gene is left open where the match is weak. Clone size is shown for a subset of rows, as once, few, many or a class of expanded clone.

few	TRBJ2-1	TRBV2	TRBD1	TGTGCCAGCAGTGAGACAGGGGTGGCGTTAGAGCAGTTCTTC	CASSETGVALEQFF
few	TRBJ1-5	TRBV2	.	TGTGCCAGCAGTGGAGGCAGGGTTAGCAATCAGCCCCAGCATTTT	CASSGGRVSNQPQHF
few	TRBJ2-7	TRBV6-2/TRBV6-3	TRBD2	TGTGCCAGCAGTCCGCTAGCGGGAGGGCCCAAGAGCAATCCGTTGGAGGAGCAGTACTTC	CASSPLAGGPKSNPLEEQYF
many	TRBJ2-7	TRBV6-6	TRBD2	TGTGCCAGCACCATGACTAGCGGGGGGGCTCGCGGCGAGCAGTACTTC	CASTMTSGGARGEQYF
many	TRBJ2-3	TRBV7-2	.	TGTGCCAGCAGCTCCACCGGTGGTGGGAATACGCAGTATTTT	CASSSTGGGNTQYF
.	TRBJ2-7	TRBV6-2/TRBV6-3	.	TGTGCCAGCTCCTACATGGGGCTGGGGGGAAACTACGAGCAGTACTTC	CASSYMGLGGNYEQYF
many	TRBJ1-1	TRBV27	.	TGTGCCAGCAGTTTCCTACTAGATGGGACTGAAGCTTTCTTT	CASSFLLDGTEAFF
.	TRBJ2-4	TRBV12-3/TRBV12-4	.	TGTGCCAGCTGGGAGTGGGGAAACATTCAGTACTTC	CASWEWGNIQYF
many	TRBJ1-5	TRBV7-2	TRBD1	TGTGCCAGCAGCTTCCGACAGGGGGATCCTACCAATCAGCCCCAGCATTTT	CASSFRQGDPTNQPQHF
few	TRBJ1-1	TRBV3-1	.	TGTGCCAGCAGCCAATGGGCGGGGACATTAGCTTTCTTT	CASSQWAGTLAFF
many	TRBJ1-5	TRBV12-3/TRBV12-4	.	TGTGCCAGCAGTTTGCGGCAGAGCAATCAGCCCCAGCATTTT	CASSLRQSNQPQHF
few	TRBJ1-2	TRBV7-2	.	TGTGCCAGCAGCTTGCAGACAGCGATTAACTATGGCTACACCTTC	CASSLQTAINYGYTF
.	TRBJ2-3	TRBV7-2	TRBD2	TGTGCCAGCAGCTTAGGTAGCGGGGGGGTTGCTACAGATACGCAGTATTTT	CASSLGSGGVATDTQYF
many	TRBJ2-7	TRBV7-6	.	TGTGCCAGCAGTCAAGCCCGGGCAGCCTACGAGCAGTACTTC	CASSQARAAYEQYF
many	TRBJ2-7	TRBV7-2	.	TGTGCCAGCAGCTTACAAGGGTCTGAGCAGTACTTC	CASSLQGSEQYF
few	TRBJ2-4	TRBV7-2	TRBD2	TGTGCCAGCAGCCCAGGGACTAGCGGGGGTGGGATTCAGTACTTC	CASSPGTSGGGIQYF
.	TRBJ1-1	TRBV28	.	TGTGCCAGCACCCCTTTGACGGGCCTGGGGGACACTGAAGCTTTCTTT	CASTPLTGLGDTEAFF
.	TRBJ2-3	TRBV29-1	.	TGCAGCGCCCCGACAGGCGGGATGGCAGATACGCAGTATTTT	CSAPTGGMADTQYF
many	TRBJ2-7	TRBV7-2	.	TGTGCCAGCAGCAACCCGTCGCAGGGGACATACGAGCAGTACTTC	CASSNPSQGTYEQYF
many	TRBJ2-7	TRBV7-2	TRBD2	TGTGCCAGCAGCTTAAAGCGGGACTACGAGCAGTACTTC	CASSLKRDYEQYF
few	TRBJ1-4	TRBV20-1	.	TGCAGTGCAACGGGCCGCGCTGAAAAACTGTTTTTT	CSATGRAEKLFF
few	TRBJ2-1	TRBV18	.	TGTGCCAGCTCACCAAACATCCTGAGCTCCTACAATGAGCAGTTCTTC	CASSPNILSSYNEQFF
.	TRBJ1-5	TRBV20-1	TRBD1	TGCAGTGCTAGTCAGGGGGGACCTGATCAGCCCCAGCATTTT	CSASQGGPDQPQHF
few	TRBJ1-1	TRBV10-3	.	TGTGCCATCAGTGAGTCGATACAGCCTGGTAGGAACACTGAAGCTTTCTTT	CAISESIQPGRNTEAFF
few	TRBJ1-1	TRBV10-3	TRBD1	TGTGCCATCAGCCCGACAGGGCGGGACACTGAAGCTTTCTTT	CAISPTGRDTEAFF
.	TRBJ1-1	TRBV10-3	.	TGTGCCATCAGGACAGACGCTGGGTCGGCTGAAGCTTTCTTT	CAIRTDAGSAEAFF
many	TRBJ2-7	TRBV7-6	TRBD2	TGTGCCAGCAGCTTACGGGCTAGCGGGAGTACCTACGAGCAGTACTTC	CASSLRASGSTYEQYF
many	TRBJ2-2	TRBV12-3/TRBV12-4	.	TGTGCCAGCACCTTTTATAGGGGGTACACCGGGGAGCTGTTTTTT	CASTFYRGYTGELFF
few	TRBJ1-4	TRBV6-5	.	TGTGCCAGCAGTTACTCGGCCCGCGGTGAAAAACTGTTTTTT	CASSYSARGEKLFF
few	TRBJ2-7	TRBV12-3/TRBV12-4	TRBD1	TGTGCCAGCAGTTTCACACCTAACGCCTGGACAGGGTACGAGCAGTACTTC	CASSFTPNAWTGYEQYF
.	TRBJ2-7	TRBV7-2	.	TGTGCCAGCAGTTCCATTTTCAGGGGCTGGGACGAGCAGTACTTC	CASSSIFRGWDEQYF